This record covers a single TCR beta chain. Its target is not known. Assay: immunoSEQ multiplex PCR; the TCRdb copy retains only in-frame clones and omits some. The sample yields tens of thousands of clones, over 80% seen once. This specimen belongs to a study of graft-versus-host responses after intestinal transplantation. Germline lookup yields CDR1 MNHEY and CDR2 SVGAGI. V was trimmed by 5 bases and J by 2 bases, leaving 12 bases between them. CDR3 size: 14 residues. Study results and caveats: Early post-transplant HvG declines tracked with peak circulating GvH clone levels. Recipient marrow harbored GvH clones, some of which surfaced first in ileum or blood.

The sequencing used PBMCs, collected about 260 days after intestinal transplant. This sequence joins TRBV6-5 and TRBJ1-1, with D unresolved. The receptor was isolated from a human patient who received an intestinal transplant, so some T cells may come from the graft donor. The CDR3 DNA sequence: TGTGCCAGCAGTCGATCTTCCATAAACACTGAAGCTTTCTTT. Its protein product is CASSRSSINTEAFF.